These 11 T cell receptor beta chains originate from one sample sequenced in a study of blood T cell repertoires in COVID-19. Libraries were prepared by immunoSEQ multiplex PCR; TCRdb keeps only in-frame clonotypes and omits some of them. The table records tens of thousands of clones, approximately 88% of them present only once. Sequencing was performed on peripheral blood. The receptor source for this set is a young man with COVID-19, enrolled during active disease.

The J gene is TRBJ2-1, the V gene TRBV24-1; 9 nucleotides agree with TRBD1. In germline, CDR1 is KGHDR, CDR2 SFDVKD. The CDR3 sequence is 15 residues long. Unmatched junction bases numbered 7, after V lost 5 bases and J lost 6 bases. The CDR3 is CATSARRQGVNEQFF. In DNA form, the CDR3 reads TGTGCCACCAGTGCCCGTCGACAGGGGGTCAATGAGCAGTTCTTC.

The V call is TRBV25-1, the J call TRBJ1-3, with 7 bases lining up with TRBD1. The CDR3 is 17 residues long. CDR1 is MGHDK, CDR2 SYGVNS, per germline. The V and J ends lost 3 bases and 0 bases, in that order; junction bases with no gene match: 8. The chain's CDR3 is CASSDGDRASSGNTIYF. The DNA of the CDR3 is TGTGCCAGCAGTGATGGTGACAGGGCCAGCTCTGGAAACACCATATATTTT.

V is TRBV11-3 and J is TRBJ2-1; TRBD2 agrees at 9 bases. Trimming cost V 5 bases and J 2 bases; bases outside gene matches: 4. CDR3 length: 15 amino acids. The germline gives CDR1 SGHNT, CDR2 YENEEA. CDR3: CASSLAGSAYNEQFF. The CDR3, as DNA: TGTGCCAGCAGCCTAGCGGGAAGCGCCTACAATGAGCAGTTCTTC.

J is TRBJ1-4 and V is TRBV29-1, with D perhaps TRBD1 (6 bases). Trimming took 6 bases from V and 8 from J, leaving 19 bases between them. Germline V gene sequence: CDR1 SQVTM, CDR2 ANQGSEA. The CDR3 length is 14 residues. This CDR3 reads CSVLTGIATEKLFF. Written as DNA, the CDR3 is TGCAGCGTATTGACAGGCATAGCGACCGAAAAACTGTTTTTT.

The chain combines TRBV16 with TRBJ2-6; 7 nucleotides agree with TRBD1. This CDR3 contains 16 residues. Germline V CDR1 and CDR2: KGHSY, FQNENV. Germline trimming cut 6 bases from V and 0 bases from J; bases unmatched to any gene: 5. Here the CDR3 reads CASRQDRYSGANVLTF. In DNA form, the CDR3 reads TGTGCCAGCAGACAGGACAGGTACTCTGGGGCCAACGTCCTGACTTTC.

The chain recombines TRBV6-2 or TRBV6-3 with TRBJ1-5, with D possibly matching TRBD1 (5 bases). The germline CDR1 and CDR2 sequences are MNHEY and SVGEGT. This CDR3 has 18 amino acids. V was clipped by 4 bases and J by 4 bases, with 23 bases between them. As DNA, the CDR3 is TGTGCCAGCAGTTTGCAAGGGGCGGGAGTCGACCGAAATCAGCCCCAGCATTTT. Translated: CASSLQGAGVDRNQPQHF.

V is TRBV4-1 and J is TRBJ1-1; D may be TRBD1 (5 bases). The CDR3 length is 14 residues. Germline assignment: CDR1 MGHRA and CDR2 YSYEKL. V was cut by 1 base and J by 4 bases, with 10 bases left in between. CDR3 bases: TGCGCCAGCAGCCAAGCCTCAGGGTCCACTGAAGCTTTCTTT. Its translation is CASSQASGSTEAFF.

V and J are TRBV6-8 and TRBJ1-5; possibly TRBD1 for D (5 bases). V lost 11 bases to trimming and J lost 7 bases, with 12 bases between them. There are 11 residues in the CDR3. CDR1 MNHGY and CDR2 SAAAGT come from the germline V gene. CDR3: CADAGRQPQHF. Written as DNA, the CDR3 is TGTGCCGACGCAGGGCGGCAGCCCCAGCATTTT.

V and J are TRBV27 and TRBJ2-7, with 9 bases lining up with TRBD1. V lost 6 bases, J lost 3 bases, and 6 bases stayed unmatched. The CDR3 consists of 14 residues. The germline gives CDR1 MNHEY, CDR2 SMNVEV (reference sequence). The CDR3 sequence: CASSTGTGSYEQYF. CDR3 sequence (DNA): TGTGCCAGCAGCACCGGGACAGGGAGCTACGAGCAGTACTTC.

The V gene is TRBV27, the J gene TRBJ2-3; 7 bases map to TRBD2. This CDR3 spans 13 amino acids. The germline gives CDR1 MNHEY, CDR2 SMNVEV (reference sequence). J gave up 6 bases and V 3 bases, and 3 bases lay outside the gene matches. The CDR3 here is CASSLREFDTQYF. The CDR3 region has the DNA TGTGCCAGCAGTTTGCGGGAGTTTGATACGCAGTATTTT.

The chain joins TRBV19 to TRBJ2-1, with D perhaps matching TRBD2 (5 bases). This CDR3 region has 16 residues. CDR1 and CDR2 from the germline V gene are LNHDA and SQIVND (reference sequence). Trimming shortened V by 1 base and J by 0 bases, and 10 bases separated the two germline ends. For the CDR3, the DNA is TGTGCCAGTAGTATAGCCCCTAGCCCCTCCTACAATGAGCAGTTCTTC. This sequence encodes CASSIAPSPSYNEQFF.